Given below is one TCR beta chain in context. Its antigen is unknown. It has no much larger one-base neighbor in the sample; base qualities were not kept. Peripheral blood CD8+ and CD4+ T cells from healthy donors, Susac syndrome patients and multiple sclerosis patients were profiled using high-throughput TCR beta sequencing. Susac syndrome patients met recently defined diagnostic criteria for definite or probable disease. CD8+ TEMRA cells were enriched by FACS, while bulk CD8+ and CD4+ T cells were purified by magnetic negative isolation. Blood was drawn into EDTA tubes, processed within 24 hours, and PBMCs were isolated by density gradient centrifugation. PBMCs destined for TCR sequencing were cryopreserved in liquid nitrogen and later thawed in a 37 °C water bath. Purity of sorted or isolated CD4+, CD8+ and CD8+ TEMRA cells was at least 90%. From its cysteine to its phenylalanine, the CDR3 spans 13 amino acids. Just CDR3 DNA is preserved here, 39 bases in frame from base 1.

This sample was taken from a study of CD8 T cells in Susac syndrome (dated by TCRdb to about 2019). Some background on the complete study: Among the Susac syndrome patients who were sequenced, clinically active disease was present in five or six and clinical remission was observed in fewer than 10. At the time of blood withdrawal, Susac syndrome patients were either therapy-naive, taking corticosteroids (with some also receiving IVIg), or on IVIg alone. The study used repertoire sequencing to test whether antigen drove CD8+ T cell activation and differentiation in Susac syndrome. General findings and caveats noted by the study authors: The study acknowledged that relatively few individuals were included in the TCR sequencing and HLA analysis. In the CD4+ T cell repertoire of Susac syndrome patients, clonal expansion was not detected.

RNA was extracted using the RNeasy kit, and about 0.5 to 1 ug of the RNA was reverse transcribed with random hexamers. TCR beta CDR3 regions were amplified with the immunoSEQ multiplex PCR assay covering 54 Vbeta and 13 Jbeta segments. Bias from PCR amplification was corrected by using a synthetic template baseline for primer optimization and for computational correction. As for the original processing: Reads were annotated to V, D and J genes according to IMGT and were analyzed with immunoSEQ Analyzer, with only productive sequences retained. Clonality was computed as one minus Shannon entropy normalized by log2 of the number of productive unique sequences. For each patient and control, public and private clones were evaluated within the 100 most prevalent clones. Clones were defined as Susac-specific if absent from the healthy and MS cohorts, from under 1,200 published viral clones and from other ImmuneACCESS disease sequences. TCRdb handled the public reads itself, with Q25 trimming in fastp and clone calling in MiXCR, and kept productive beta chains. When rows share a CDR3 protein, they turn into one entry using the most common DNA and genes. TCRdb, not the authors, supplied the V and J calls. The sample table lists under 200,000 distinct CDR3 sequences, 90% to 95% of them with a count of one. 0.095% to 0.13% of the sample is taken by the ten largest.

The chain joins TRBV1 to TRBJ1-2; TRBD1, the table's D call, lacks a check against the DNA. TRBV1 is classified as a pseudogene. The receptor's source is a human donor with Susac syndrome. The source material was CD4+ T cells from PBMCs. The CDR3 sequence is CTSSQDCPYGYTF. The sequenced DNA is TGCACCAGCAGCCAAGATTGTCCCTATGGCTACACCTTC.